This paragraph covers one T cell receptor (beta chain) sequence. These data originate in a study of OX40 agonist ivuxolimab in advanced cancers. Whole-study context: Cohort: approximately 83% men, mean age 60, aged about 20 to 85. Three patients, one with hepatocellular carcinoma and two with cutaneous melanoma, responded partially.

Profiling relied on immunoSEQ multiplex PCR, and the TCRdb table lists in-frame clones only, not all of them. The sample gives 95,000 to 100,000 clones, roughly 80% of which show up once; about 1.5% is in the top ten. With V trimmed by 4 bases and J by 12 bases, 8 bases remained unmatched. Germline CDR1 SGHTA, CDR2 FQGTGA. This CDR3 comprises 14 residues. Samples were taken at baseline and on day 1 of cycles 4 and 7. This specimen was CD4+ or CD8+ T cells sorted from blood, taken in a trial of the OX40 agonist ivuxolimab. This TCR was recovered from an adult with an advanced solid tumor such as melanoma, head and neck, liver or kidney cancer. The chain employs TRBV7-3 and TRBJ2-1; 11 nucleotides align to TRBD1. The CDR3 DNA reads TGTGCCAGCAGCTCCGGGACAGGGGGGTTGGCGCAGTTCTTC. Its translation is CASSSGTGGLAQFF.